The following is a TCR beta chain sequence with its context. Just one base apart from a much larger clone, this may be a read error. This entry belongs to a study of T cells in Graves' hyperthyroidism and ophthalmopathy. RNA transcripts provided the source from which TCR beta CDR3 regions were amplified. HTBI primers were used for first-round RT-PCR of the TCR CDR3. MiXCR, applied by TCRdb to the multiplex PCR reads, yields one record per CDR3 protein. In the table there are hundreds of thousands of distinct CDR3 sequences, approximately 42% of which are singletons. Germline CDR1 reads SSHAT; CDR2 reads FNYEAQ (reference sequence). CDR3 length: 15 residues.

This chain joins TRBV7-7 and TRBJ2-5; 8 bases are shared with TRBD2. This clonotype was obtained from an adult man with Graves' disease, either hyperthyroidism or ophthalmopathy (not recorded which). What was sequenced was peripheral blood or thyroid tissue (not recorded which). The CDR3: CASSHSTSGQETQYF. CDR3 nucleotide sequence: TGTGCTAGCAGCCACTCCACTAGCGGCCAAGAGACCCAGTACTTC.